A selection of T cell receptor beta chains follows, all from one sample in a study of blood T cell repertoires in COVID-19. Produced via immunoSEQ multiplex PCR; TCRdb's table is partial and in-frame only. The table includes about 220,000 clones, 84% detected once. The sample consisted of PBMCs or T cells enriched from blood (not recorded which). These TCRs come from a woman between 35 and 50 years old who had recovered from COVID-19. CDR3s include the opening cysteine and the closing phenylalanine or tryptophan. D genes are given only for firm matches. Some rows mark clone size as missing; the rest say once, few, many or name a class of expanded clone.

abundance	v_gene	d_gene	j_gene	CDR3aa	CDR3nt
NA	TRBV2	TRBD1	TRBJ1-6	CASSGDRGSPLHF	TGTGCCAGCAGTGGGGACAGGGGCTCACCCCTCCACTTT
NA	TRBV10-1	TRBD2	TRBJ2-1	CASSESLAGGEQFF	TGCGCCAGCAGTGAGTCGCTAGCGGGAGGTGAGCAGTTCTTC
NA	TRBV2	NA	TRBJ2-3	CASALRRTDTQYF	TGTGCCAGCGCGCTGAGGCGCACAGATACGCAGTATTTT
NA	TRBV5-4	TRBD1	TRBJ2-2	CASKDRASNTGELFF	TGTGCCAGCAAGGACAGGGCGTCGAACACCGGGGAGCTGTTTTTT
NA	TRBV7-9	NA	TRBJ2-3	CASSSRGPDTQYF	TGTGCCAGCAGCTCGCGGGGGCCAGATACGCAGTATTTT
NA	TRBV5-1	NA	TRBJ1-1	CASSLARGNTEAFF	TGCGCCAGCAGCTTGGCTCGGGGGAACACTGAAGCTTTCTTT
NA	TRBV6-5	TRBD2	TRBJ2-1	CASSYSSGRANEQFF	TGTGCCAGCAGTTACTCTAGCGGGAGGGCGAATGAGCAGTTCTTC
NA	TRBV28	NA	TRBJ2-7	CASSEEARRREQYF	TGTGCCAGCAGTGAAGAAGCCCGGAGGCGCGAGCAGTACTTC
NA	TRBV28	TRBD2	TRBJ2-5	CASSTLAGSQETQYF	TGTGCCAGCAGTACACTAGCGGGCAGCCAAGAGACCCAGTACTTC
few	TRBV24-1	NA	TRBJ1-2	CATSAWGGYGYTF	TGTGCCACCAGTGCATGGGGGGGCTATGGCTACACCTTC
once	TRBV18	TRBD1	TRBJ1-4	CASSRLTGTGGINEKLFF	TGTGCCAGCTCGCGACTAACCGGGACAGGAGGCATAAATGAAAAACTGTTTTTT
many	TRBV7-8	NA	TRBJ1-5	CASSLGAGKNQPQHF	TGTGCCAGCAGCTTAGGAGCAGGGAAAAATCAGCCCCAGCATTTT
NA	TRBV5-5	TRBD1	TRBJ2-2	CASSTVGQGSWTGELFF	TGTGCCAGCAGCACAGTCGGACAGGGTTCGTGGACCGGGGAGCTGTTTTTT
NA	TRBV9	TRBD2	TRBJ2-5	CASSGELAGGRETQYF	TGTGCCAGCAGCGGTGAACTAGCGGGAGGACGGGAGACCCAGTACTTC
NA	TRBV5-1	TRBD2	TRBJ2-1	CASSFYPTSGASSYNEQFF	TGCGCCAGCAGCTTCTACCCGACTAGCGGAGCCAGCTCCTACAATGAGCAGTTCTTC
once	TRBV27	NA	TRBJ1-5	CASSFGRGQPQHF	TGTGCCAGCAGTTTTGGGAGGGGGCAGCCCCAGCATTTT
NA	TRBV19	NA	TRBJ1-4	CASSIAGSGNEKLFF	TGTGCCAGTAGTATAGCCGGTAGCGGGAATGAAAAACTGTTTTTT
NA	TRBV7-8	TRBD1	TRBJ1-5	CASSGDRDPRRQPQHF	TGTGCCAGCAGCGGAGACAGGGACCCTCGGCGTCAGCCCCAGCATTTT
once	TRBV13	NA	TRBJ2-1	CASGSLNRGLTRGGSEYNEQFF	TGTGCCAGCGGATCCCTGAACAGGGGGCTCACCCGGGGGGGTAGCGAGTACAATGAGCAGTTCTTC
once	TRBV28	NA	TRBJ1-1	CASSFSGVTEAFF	TGTGCCAGCAGTTTTTCAGGGGTCACTGAAGCTTTCTTT
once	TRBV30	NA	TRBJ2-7	CAWKGRGVDEQYF	TGTGCCTGGAAAGGCAGGGGGGTGGACGAGCAGTACTTC
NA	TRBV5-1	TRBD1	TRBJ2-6	CASNPGQGAGANVLTF	TGCGCCAGCAACCCGGGACAGGGGGCTGGGGCCAACGTCCTGACTTTC
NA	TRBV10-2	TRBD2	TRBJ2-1	CASSESGLLSRNEQFF	TGCGCCAGCAGTGAGTCGGGACTATTGTCTAGGAATGAGCAGTTCTTC
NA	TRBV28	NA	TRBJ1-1	CASSLIGFPGKGTPEKLSYGFF	TGTGCCAGCAGTTTAATCGGCTTCCCAGGGAAGGGAACACCGGAGAAGCTTTCTTACGGTTTCTTT
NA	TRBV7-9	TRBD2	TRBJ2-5	CASSPPGLAGGPETQYF	TGTGCCAGCAGCCCACCGGGACTAGCGGGAGGGCCGGAGACCCAGTACTTC
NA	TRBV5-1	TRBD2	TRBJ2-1	CASSLVGTSGSGEQFF	TGCGCCAGCAGCTTGGTGGGGACTAGCGGGAGCGGGGAGCAGTTCTTC
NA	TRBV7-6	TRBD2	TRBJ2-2	CASSLVGLAETRGELFF	TGTGCCAGCAGCTTAGTAGGTCTAGCGGAGACCCGAGGGGAGCTGTTTTTT
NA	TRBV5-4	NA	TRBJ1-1	CASSPGRGAFF	TGTGCCAGCAGTCCAGGGAGGGGAGCTTTCTTT
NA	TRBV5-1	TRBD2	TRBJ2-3	CASSRASGGRGDTQYF	TGCGCCAGCAGCCGGGCTAGCGGGGGAAGAGGGGATACGCAGTATTTT
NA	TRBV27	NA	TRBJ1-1	CASSFKGRFEAFF	TGTGCCAGCAGTTTTAAGGGGCGGTTTGAAGCTTTCTTT
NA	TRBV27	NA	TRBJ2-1	CASSSPGSSYNEQFF	TGTGCCAGCAGTTCCCCCGGGAGCTCCTACAATGAGCAGTTCTTC
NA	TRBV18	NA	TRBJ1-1	CASSPPRGREGTEAFF	TGTGCCAGCTCACCACCCAGGGGACGAGAAGGTACTGAAGCTTTCTTT
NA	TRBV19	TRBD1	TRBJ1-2	CASSVTGTGQNYGYTF	TGTGCCAGTAGTGTCACCGGGACAGGTCAAAACTATGGCTACACCTTC
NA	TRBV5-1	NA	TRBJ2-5	CASSLRVRGPDRGETQYF	TGCGCCAGCAGCTTGAGGGTCAGGGGACCGGACCGCGGGGAGACCCAGTACTTC
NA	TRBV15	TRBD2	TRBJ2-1	CATSRAGTSGRRYNEQFF	TGTGCCACCAGCAGAGCAGGGACTAGCGGGAGGAGGTACAATGAGCAGTTCTTC
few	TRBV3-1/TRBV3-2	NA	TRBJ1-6	CASSLFSARSSPLHF	TGTGCCAGCAGCCTCTTCTCGGCCCGGAGTTCACCCCTCCACTTT
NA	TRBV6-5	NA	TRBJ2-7	CASINPGTYEQYF	TGTGCCAGCATTAATCCGGGGACCTACGAGCAGTACTTC
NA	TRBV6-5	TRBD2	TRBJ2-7	CASRVSGRNYEQYF	TGTGCCAGCAGGGTTAGCGGGAGGAATTACGAGCAGTACTTC
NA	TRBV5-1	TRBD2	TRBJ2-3	CASSGPAAGVGDTQYF	TGCGCCAGCAGCGGGCCCGCGGCGGGAGTAGGAGATACGCAGTATTTT
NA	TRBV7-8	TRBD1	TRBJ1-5	CASSSDRGDLFSNQPQHF	TGTGCCAGCAGCTCGGACAGGGGCGATTTGTTTAGCAATCAGCCCCAGCATTTT
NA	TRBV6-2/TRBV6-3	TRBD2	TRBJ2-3	CASSYSGLAVSDTQYF	TGTGCCAGCAGTTACTCAGGACTAGCGGTCTCGGATACGCAGTATTTT